The subject of this entry is one T cell receptor beta chain. This sample also contains other DNA sequences that code for the same CDR3. The length of the CDR3 is 12 residues. From germline, CDR1 is MNHEY and CDR2 SMNVEV (reference sequence). Deletions cut 6 bases from V and 9 bases from J, with 9 bases between. Those who donated, Caucasian adults without exception, all lived in Nashville, Tennessee. CD45RA+ naive and CD45RA-negative memory subsets were separated from CD4+ cells. The data originate from a study of shared clonotypes between healthy human individuals. Study-level background: The composition of the donors was a couple of women and a few men aged 18 to 49.

Libraries were prepared by immunoSEQ multiplex PCR; TCRdb keeps only in-frame clonotypes and omits some of them. This table has about 1 million clones, around 75% appearing once. This clonotype was sampled from a young man in good health. The sequenced material came from memory CD4+ T cells sorted from blood. Subset here: CD45RA-negative fraction. The chain uses TRBV27 and TRBJ1-6; D unclear. The CDR3 region is CASSSPGSPLHF. The CDR3 DNA reads TGTGCCAGCAGCAGCCCTGGTTCACCCCTCCACTTT.